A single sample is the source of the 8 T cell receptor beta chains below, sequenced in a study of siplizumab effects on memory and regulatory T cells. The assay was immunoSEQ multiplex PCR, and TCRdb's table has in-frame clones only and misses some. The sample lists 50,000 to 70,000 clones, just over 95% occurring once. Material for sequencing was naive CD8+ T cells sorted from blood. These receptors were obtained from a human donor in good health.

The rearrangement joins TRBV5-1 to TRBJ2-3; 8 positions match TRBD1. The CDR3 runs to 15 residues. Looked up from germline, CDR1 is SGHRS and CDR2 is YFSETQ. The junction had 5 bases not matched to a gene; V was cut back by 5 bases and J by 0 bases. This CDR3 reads CASRDRDSSTDTQYF. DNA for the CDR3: TGCGCCAGCAGGGACAGGGATTCTAGCACAGATACGCAGTATTTT.

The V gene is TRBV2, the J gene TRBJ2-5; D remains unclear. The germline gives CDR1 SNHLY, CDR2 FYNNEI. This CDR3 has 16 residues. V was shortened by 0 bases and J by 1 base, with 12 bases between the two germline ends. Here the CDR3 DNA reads TGTGCCAGCAGTGAAGCGCTTCTGGCGGCCCAAGAGACCCAGTACTTC. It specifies CASSEALLAAQETQYF.

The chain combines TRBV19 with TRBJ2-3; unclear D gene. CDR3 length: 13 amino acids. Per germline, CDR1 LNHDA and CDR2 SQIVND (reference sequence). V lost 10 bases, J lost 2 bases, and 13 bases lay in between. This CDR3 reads CATMDPPTDTQYF. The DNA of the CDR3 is TGTGCCACCATGGATCCTCCCACAGATACGCAGTATTTT.

CDR3 amino acids: CASSLVGGNEKLFF. In DNA, the CDR3 is TGTGCCAGCAGCTTGGTGGGGGGTAATGAAAAACTGTTTTTT. The V and J genes are TRBV7-2 and TRBJ1-4; a weak D match, TRBD1 (5 bases). This CDR3 is 14 amino acids long. The V and J ends lost 3 bases and 4 bases respectively, with 9 bases between them. In germline, CDR1 is SGHTA, CDR2 FQGNSA.

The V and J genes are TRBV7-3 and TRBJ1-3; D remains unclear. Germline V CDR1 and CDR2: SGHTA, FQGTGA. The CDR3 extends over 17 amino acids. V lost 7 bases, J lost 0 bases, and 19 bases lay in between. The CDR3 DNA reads TGTGCCAGCACCATACTCTTCCGATCAAGCTCTGGAAACACCATATATTTT. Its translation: CASTILFRSSSGNTIYF. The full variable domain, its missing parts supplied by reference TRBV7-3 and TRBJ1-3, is GAGVSQTPSNKVTEKGKYVELRCDPISGHTALYWYRQSLGQGPEFLIYFQGTGAADDSGLPNDRFFAVRPEGSVSTLKIQRTERGDSAVYLCASTILFRSSSGNTIYFGEGSWLTVV.

Written as DNA, the CDR3 is TGTGCCAGCAGCTTAGCGCCGGGACAGGGAAACGGGGAGCTGTTTTTT. Its protein product is CASSLAPGQGNGELFF. This chain joins TRBV7-6 and TRBJ2-2, with 9 positions matching TRBD1. Germline assignment: CDR1 SGHVS and CDR2 FNYEAQ. The CDR3 covers 16 residues. The V gene end was trimmed by 0 bases and the J gene end by 7 bases; junction bases not matched to a gene: 6. Looking up the rest from reference TRBV7-6 and TRBJ2-2 gives the full variable domain: GAGVSQSPRYKVTKRGQDVALRCDPISGHVSLYWYRQALGQGPEFLTYFNYEAQQDKSGLPNDRFSAERPEGSISTLTIQRTEQRDSAMYRCASSLAPGQGNGELFFGEGSRLTVL.

The CDR3 nucleotides are TGTGCCAGCAGCCTCACTAGGGATGAGCAGTTCTTC. Amino acids: CASSLTRDEQFF. The chain is built from TRBV13 and TRBJ2-1, with D possibly matching TRBD2 (5 bases). This CDR3 comprises 12 residues. Trimming took 5 bases from V and 8 from J, leaving 10 bases between them. Germline CDR1 is PRHDT and CDR2 is FYEKMQ (reference sequence).

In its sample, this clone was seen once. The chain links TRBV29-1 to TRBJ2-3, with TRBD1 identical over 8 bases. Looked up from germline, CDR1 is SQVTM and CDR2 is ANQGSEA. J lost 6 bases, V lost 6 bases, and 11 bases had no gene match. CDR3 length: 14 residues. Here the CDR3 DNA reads TGCAGCGTCGACGGGACAGGACTTTTGGATACGCAGTATTTT. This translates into CSVDGTGLLDTQYF.